The 19 T cell receptor beta chains reported below all come from one sample, sequenced in a study of blood T cell repertoires in COVID-19. This table comes from immunoSEQ multiplex PCR, and its TCRdb copy is limited to in-frame clones, with some not included. The sample consists of 250,000 to 300,000 clones, 75% to 95% of them appearing once. The sample comprised PBMCs or T cells enriched from blood (not recorded which). The origin of the receptors is a woman aged 25 to 39 who had recovered from COVID-19.

The V and J genes are TRBV10-1 and TRBJ2-7; TRBD2 agrees at 8 bases. This CDR3 region has 15 residues. Germline CDR1 is WNHNN and CDR2 is SYGVQD (reference sequence). The ends lost 3 bases at V and 6 bases at J; junction bases unmatched: 10. The CDR3 loop reads CASSDLGAGVGEQYF. The CDR3 DNA reads as TGCGCCAGCAGTGATTTAGGAGCGGGAGTTGGCGAGCAGTACTTC.

The chain has TRBV19 and TRBJ2-3, with D uncertain. Germline CDR1 is LNHDA and CDR2 is SQIVND (reference sequence). Trimming took 3 bases from V and 2 from J, leaving 6 bases between them. The CDR3 extends over 13 amino acids. The CDR3 here is CASSIPNTDTQYF. As DNA, the CDR3 is TGTGCCAGTAGTATTCCAAACACAGATACGCAGTATTTT.

Worth noting for this clone: Other nucleotide sequences from this sample produce the same CDR3. The chain combines TRBV6-5 with TRBJ1-1; tentatively, D is TRBD1 (6 bases). The germline V and J ends were trimmed by 6 bases and 2 bases, with 7 bases remaining between them. The CDR3 loop spans 12 amino acids. Germline V gene lookup returns CDR1 MNHEY and CDR2 SVGAGI. The CDR3 coding sequence is TGTGCCAGCAGCAGGGGTAACACTGAAGCTTTCTTT. Encoded protein: CASSRGNTEAFF.

The CDR3 region has the DNA TGTGCCTGGAGTGGCCCGGTCAGGGACTACGAGCAGTACTTC. Protein product: CAWSGPVRDYEQYF. The V call is TRBV30, the J call TRBJ2-7; D is possibly TRBD1 (5 bases). The germline V and J ends were trimmed by 1 base and 3 bases, with 13 bases remaining between them. This CDR3 comprises 14 residues. Germline CDR1 GTSNPN, CDR2 SVGIG (reference sequence).

The chain recombines TRBV27 with TRBJ2-2; perhaps TRBD1 as D (5 bases). Germline values: CDR1 MNHEY, CDR2 SMNVEV (reference sequence). The CDR3 consists of 14 residues. The V end was cut by 10 bases, the J end by 1 base, with 13 bases between. The CDR3 spells CATRQQVNTGELFF. The CDR3 DNA reads TGTGCCACACGACAACAGGTGAACACCGGGGAGCTGTTTTTT.

V usage is TRBV6-5 and J usage is TRBJ2-3, with D unclear. The V gene's germline CDR1 is MNHEY and CDR2 SVGAGI. Trimming took 5 bases from V and 5 from J, leaving 17 bases between them. There are 15 residues in the CDR3. As DNA, the CDR3 is TGTGCCAGCAGTACTCAAAACTCGAATATAGATACGCAGTATTTT. Its translation: CASSTQNSNIDTQYF.

This chain links TRBV5-1 with TRBJ2-2; 7 bases agree with TRBD1. There are 15 residues in the CDR3. Germline CDR1 reads SGHRS; CDR2 reads YFSETQ. The J segment lost 1 base and the V segment lost 6 bases, leaving 6 bases of the junction unmatched. As DNA, the CDR3 is TGCGCCAGCACCCCGGACAGGAAGAACACCGGGGAGCTGTTTTTT. Translated: CASTPDRKNTGELFF.

V gene TRBV7-9 combines with J gene TRBJ2-5, with 7 nucleotides matching TRBD1. Germline V gives CDR1 SEHNR, CDR2 FQNEAQ (reference sequence). The CDR3 is 15 residues long. Trimming took 5 bases from V and 5 from J; bases not matched to a gene: 11. This CDR3 reads CASSPIETGWETQYF. Written as DNA, the CDR3 is TGTGCCAGCAGCCCAATAGAGACAGGGTGGGAGACCCAGTACTTC.

This chain joins TRBV11-2 and TRBJ1-1, with a possible D match to TRBD1 (6 bases). V was clipped by 1 base and J by 4 bases, with 16 bases between them. The CDR3 runs 16 residues. CDR1 and CDR2 (germline): SGHAT, FQNNGV. The CDR3 protein is CASSLVPGVRATEAFF. As DNA, the CDR3 is TGTGCCAGCAGCTTAGTTCCAGGGGTGAGGGCCACTGAAGCTTTCTTT.

The chain has TRBV7-2 and TRBJ1-4, with a weak D call TRBD1 (5 bases). Germline loops: CDR1 SGHTA, CDR2 FQGNSA. Trimming pared 6 bases from V and 4 bases from J, leaving 12 bases between. This CDR3 spans 14 amino acids. The CDR3, as DNA: TGTGCCAGCAGTTCAGGGTTTGATAATGAAAAACTGTTTTTT. Translation gives CASSSGFDNEKLFF.

The chain employs TRBV19 and TRBJ2-7; TRBD2 matches at 11 bases. V trimming: 5 bases; J trimming: 6 bases; junction bases outside the gene matches: 6. The CDR3 is made up of 14 amino acids. The germline CDR1 and CDR2 sequences are LNHDA and SQIVND (reference sequence). CDR3 sequence (DNA): TGTGCCAGTAGTTTCCTAGCGGGAGGATCCGAGCAGTACTTC. Translating it yields CASSFLAGGSEQYF.

The J gene is TRBJ2-3, the V gene TRBV4-1; D remains ambiguous. This CDR3 is 13 amino acids long. The V and J ends lost 1 base and 6 bases respectively, with 8 bases between them. Germline V gives CDR1 MGHRA, CDR2 YSYEKL. CDR3: CASSQVLADTQYF. CDR3 bases: TGCGCCAGCAGCCAAGTTTTAGCTGATACGCAGTATTTT.

The V call is TRBV28, the J call TRBJ1-2, with D unresolved. Germline CDR1 MDHEN, CDR2 SYDVKM. V lost 6 bases, J lost 5 bases, and 10 bases lay in between. The CDR3 has 12 residues. The CDR3 reads CASRRGPYGYTF. CDR3 coding DNA: TGTGCCAGCAGGCGAGGGCCATATGGCTACACCTTC.

The chain carries TRBV5-1 and TRBJ2-6; D is uncertain. V gave up 5 bases and J gave up 0 bases, with 3 bases separating them. CDR1 and CDR2 (germline): SGHRS, YFSETQ. The CDR3 spans 13 residues. The DNA of the CDR3 is TGCGCCAGCAGTCTCTCTGGGGCCAACGTCCTGACTTTC. Protein product: CASSLSGANVLTF.

This sequence joins TRBV5-1 and TRBJ2-3; possible D gene TRBD2, 5 bases. V was cut by 3 bases and J by 6 bases, with 20 bases left in between. Germline V lookup: CDR1 SGHRS, CDR2 YFSETQ. The CDR3 extends over 16 amino acids. The CDR3 coding sequence is TGCGCCAGCAGCTCGGACTTCTCCGCCCCCTCTGATACGCAGTATTTT. The encoded protein is CASSSDFSAPSDTQYF.

J is TRBJ2-1 and V is TRBV28; D remains unclear. The germline CDR1 and CDR2 sequences are MDHEN and SYDVKM. V lost 1 base and J lost 0, with 7 bases in between. The CDR3 has 15 residues. The chain's CDR3 is CASSLSGPSYNEQFF. The CDR3 DNA reads TGTGCCAGCAGTTTATCGGGTCCCTCCTACAATGAGCAGTTCTTC.

V and J are TRBV27 and TRBJ2-7; the match to TRBD2 covers 7 bases. The V gene end was trimmed by 5 bases and the J gene end by 1 base; junction bases not matched to a gene: 5. The CDR3 spans 14 residues. CDR1 is MNHEY and CDR2 is SMNVEV in the germline V gene (reference sequence). In DNA form, the CDR3 reads TGTGCCAGCAGTCTCCGACTAGCTTCCTACGAGCAGTACTTC. Its protein is CASSLRLASYEQYF.

This chain links TRBV4-3 with TRBJ1-6; TRBD1 might be the D (6 bases). V gave up 6 bases and J gave up 10 bases, with 10 bases separating them. Germline V CDR1 and CDR2: LGHNA, YSLEER. This CDR3 has 12 amino acids. CDR3 residues: CASRTGESPLHF. DNA of the CDR3: TGCGCCAGCAGGACAGGCGAGTCACCCCTCCACTTT.

The V gene is TRBV7-2, the J gene TRBJ2-2; 11 nucleotides match TRBD1. Looked up from germline, CDR1 is SGHTA and CDR2 is FQGNSA. The CDR3 sequence is 15 residues long. Trimming at V came to 5 bases and at J to 5 bases, leaving 4 bases not matched to a gene. CDR3 nucleotides: TGTGCCAGCAGCCCTGGGACAGGGGGAACCGGGGAGCTGTTTTTT. Translation: CASSPGTGGTGELFF.